This TCR beta chain was found in a study of blood T cell repertoires in COVID-19. This clone was seen a single time. The CDR3 sequence is 12 residues long. Germline V CDR1 and CDR2: LGHDT, YNNKEL (reference sequence). V gave up 3 bases and J gave up 5 bases, with 5 bases separating them. The table came from immunoSEQ multiplex PCR; TCRdb's copy has only in-frame clones and leaves some out. The sample carries 400,000 or so clones, roughly 90% recorded once. Sequencing was carried out using peripheral blood. The receptor was isolated from a man aged 18 to 35 with COVID-19, enrolled during active disease. The chain has TRBV3-1 (or the pseudogene TRBV3-2) and TRBJ2-4; D is undetermined. This CDR3 reads CASSHAENIQYF. The CDR3 bases are TGTGCCAGCAGCCATGCAGAAAACATTCAGTACTTC.